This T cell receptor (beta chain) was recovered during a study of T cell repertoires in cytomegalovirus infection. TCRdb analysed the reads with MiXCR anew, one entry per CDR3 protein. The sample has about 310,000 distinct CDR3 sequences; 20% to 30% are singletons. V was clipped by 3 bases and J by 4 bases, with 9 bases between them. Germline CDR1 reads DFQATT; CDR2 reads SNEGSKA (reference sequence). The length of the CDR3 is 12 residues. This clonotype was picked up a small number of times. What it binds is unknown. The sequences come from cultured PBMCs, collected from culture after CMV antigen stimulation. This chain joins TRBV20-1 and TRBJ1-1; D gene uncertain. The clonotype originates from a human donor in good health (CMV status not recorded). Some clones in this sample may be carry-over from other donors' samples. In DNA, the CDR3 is TGCAGTGCTAGTGTGGGGAGCACTGAAGCTTTCTTT. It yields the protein CSASVGSTEAFF.